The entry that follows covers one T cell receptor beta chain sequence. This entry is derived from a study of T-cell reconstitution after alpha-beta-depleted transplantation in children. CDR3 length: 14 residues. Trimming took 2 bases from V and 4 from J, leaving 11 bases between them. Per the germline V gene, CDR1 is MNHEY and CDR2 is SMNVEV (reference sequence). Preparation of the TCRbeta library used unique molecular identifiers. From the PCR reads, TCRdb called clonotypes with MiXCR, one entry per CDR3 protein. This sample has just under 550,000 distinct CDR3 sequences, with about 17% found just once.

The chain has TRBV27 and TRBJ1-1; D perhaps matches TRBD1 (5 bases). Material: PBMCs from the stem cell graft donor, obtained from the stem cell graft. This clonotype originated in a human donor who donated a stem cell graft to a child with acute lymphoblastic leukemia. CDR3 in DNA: TGTGCCAGCAGTTTAGGGGGGTGGTTCACTGAAGCTTTCTTT. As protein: CASSLGGWFTEAFF.